This T cell receptor beta chain appears in the sequencing data of a study of T cell clonotyping in hematopoietic cell transplantation. The study, taken as a whole, reports: Graft donor and pretransplant recipient Inverse Simpson Index values predicted broader posttransplant TCR diversity.

The time point is: recipient sample about 28 days before transplant, after cytoreduction. As to this clone: Its antigen is not identified.

CDR3 size: 14 residues. CDR1 is MNHNY and CDR2 is SVGAGI in the germline V gene (reference sequence). The V and J ends lost 4 bases and 3 bases respectively, with 13 bases between them. Here immunoSEQ multiplex PCR was the method, and the copy in TCRdb shows in-frame clones only, minus some. The table includes some 27,000 clones, approximately 77% detected once. This clonotype was obtained from a man between 35 and 55 years old with acute myeloid leukemia. Some clones in this sample may be carry-over from other donors' samples. The starting material was peripheral blood mononuclear cells, obtained before stem cell transplant. V gene TRBV6-6 combines with J gene TRBJ2-7, with no clear D. CDR3 in DNA: TGTGCCAGCAGTTGGCCGGCCCAGAACTACGAGCAGTACTTC. This codes for CASSWPAQNYEQYF.